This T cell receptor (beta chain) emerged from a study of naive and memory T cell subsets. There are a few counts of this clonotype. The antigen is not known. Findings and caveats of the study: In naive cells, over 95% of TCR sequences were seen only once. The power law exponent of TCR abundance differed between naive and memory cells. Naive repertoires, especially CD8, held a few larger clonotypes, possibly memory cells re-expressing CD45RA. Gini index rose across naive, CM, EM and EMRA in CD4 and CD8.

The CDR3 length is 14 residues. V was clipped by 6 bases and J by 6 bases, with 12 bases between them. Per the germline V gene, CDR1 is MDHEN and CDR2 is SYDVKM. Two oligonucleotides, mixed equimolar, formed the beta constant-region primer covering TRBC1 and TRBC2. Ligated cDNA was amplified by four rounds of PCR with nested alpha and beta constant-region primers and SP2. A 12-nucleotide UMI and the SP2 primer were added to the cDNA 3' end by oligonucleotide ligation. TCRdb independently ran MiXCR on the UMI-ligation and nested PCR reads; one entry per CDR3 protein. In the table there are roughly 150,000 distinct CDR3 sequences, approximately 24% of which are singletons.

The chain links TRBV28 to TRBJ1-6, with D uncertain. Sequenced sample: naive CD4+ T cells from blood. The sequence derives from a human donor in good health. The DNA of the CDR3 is TGTGCCAGCAGCCCCCTTAGCTCTAATTCACCCCTCCACTTT. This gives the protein CASSPLSSNSPLHF. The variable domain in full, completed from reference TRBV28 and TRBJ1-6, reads DVKVTQSSRYLVKRTGEKVFLECVQDMDHENMFWYRQDPGLGLRLIYFSYDVKMKEKGDIPEGYSVSREKKERFSLILESASTNQTSMYLCASSPLSSNSPLHFGNGTRLTVT.